A selection of T cell receptor beta chains follows, all from one sample in a study of brain T cells in children with intractable seizures. Method: immunoSEQ multiplex PCR; TCRdb's copy keeps in-frame clones and lacks some. The sample shows hundreds of thousands of clones, about 94% of them seen only once. Here the sequenced sample was peripheral blood, taken 4 to 6 months after surgery. The receptors were sampled from a boy younger than two with tuberous sclerosis and intractable seizures. CDR3s include the opening cysteine and the closing phenylalanine or tryptophan. The D gene is left open where the match is weak. Rows may omit the clone size; those that give it use once, few, many or a size class.

DNA,CDR3,size,V,J,D
TGTGCCAGCAACCGGGAGGGCATGATTGAGCAGTACTTC,CASNREGMIEQYF,-,TRBV27,TRBJ2-7,TRBD2
TGTGCCAGCAGTTTATCTGACAGAGCAGATACGCAGTATTTT,CASSLSDRADTQYF,-,TRBV27,TRBJ2-3,-
TGTGCCAGCAGCCGGACCGGGGCCGGGGAGCTGTTTTTT,CASSRTGAGELFF,once,TRBV7-6,TRBJ2-2,-
TGCGCCAGCAGCTTGGCAGCCGACCCAAGCAGGCAGTACTTC,CASSLAADPSRQYF,-,TRBV5-1,TRBJ2-7,-
TGTGCCAGCAGCCCCCCGGGGGGGACAGATACGCAGTATTTT,CASSPPGGTDTQYF,-,TRBV14,TRBJ2-3,TRBD2
TGTGCCAGCAGCGCCGGACTCACAGATACGCAGTATTTT,CASSAGLTDTQYF,-,TRBV9,TRBJ2-3,-
TGTGCCAGCTCCCGGGGGGTGGAACCCACAGATACGCAGTATTTT,CASSRGVEPTDTQYF,-,TRBV9,TRBJ2-3,TRBD2
TGTGCCAGCAGTGAGTTGGCGGGGGAGAATTCACCCCTCCACTTT,CASSELAGENSPLHF,-,TRBV2,TRBJ1-6,-
TGTGCCTGCTCTGAGGGGTATCAGCCCCAGCATTTT,CACSEGYQPQHF,-,TRBV30,TRBJ1-5,-
TGTGCCAGCAGCTTATTCCGGGAGCCCCACAATGAGCAGTTCTTC,CASSLFREPHNEQFF,-,TRBV7-9,TRBJ2-1,-
TGTGCCAGTAAAAAGGGAGCGGGAGGTACAGATACGCAGTATTTT,CASKKGAGGTDTQYF,-,TRBV9,TRBJ2-3,TRBD2
TGCGCCAGCAAGCTCATGGGGGGTACCTACGAGCAGTACTTC,CASKLMGGTYEQYF,-,TRBV5-1,TRBJ2-7,-
TGTGCCAGCAGTCGCCGCGACCAGGGTAACTATGGCTACACCTTC,CASSRRDQGNYGYTF,-,TRBV27,TRBJ1-2,-
TGTGCCAGCAACTCGTATGGAAGCGGGAGGGCCTGGGAGACCCAGTACTTC,CASNSYGSGRAWETQYF,-,TRBV7-6,TRBJ2-5,TRBD2
TGTGCCAGCAGCCAAGCCGGGACTAGATTTCAGTTCTTC,CASSQAGTRFQFF,-,TRBV14,TRBJ2-1,TRBD2
TGTGCCAGCAGTACCGGGACAGGGTATTCACCCCTCCACTTT,CASSTGTGYSPLHF,-,TRBV27,TRBJ1-6,TRBD1
TGTGCCAGCAGTGAAGGGGGGGCCGCCTACAATGAGCAGTTCTTC,CASSEGGAAYNEQFF,-,TRBV2,TRBJ2-1,-
TGTGCCAGCAGCTTAGTAGGGGTTTCGGATTCTAACTATGGCTACACCTTC,CASSLVGVSDSNYGYTF,-,TRBV7-9,TRBJ1-2,-
TGTGCCAGCAGCATGGACTCCTACGAGCAGTACTTC,CASSMDSYEQYF,-,TRBV5-6,TRBJ2-7,-
TGTGCCAGCAGCCTAACCAGCGAGTCCTACAATGAGCAGTTCTTC,CASSLTSESYNEQFF,once,TRBV7-2,TRBJ2-1,-
TGTGCCAGTAGTATAGGCGGGACTCCCTTCTTC,CASSIGGTPFF,-,TRBV19,TRBJ2-1,-
TGTGCCAGGACGAACACCGGGGAGCTGTTTTTT,CARTNTGELFF,-,TRBV7-3,TRBJ2-2,-
TGTGCCAGCAGCGTGGAGGGAACTGGAAACACCATATATTTT,CASSVEGTGNTIYF,-,TRBV9,TRBJ1-3,-
TGTGCCACCGGGGGACTAGCGGCAGCAACAGATACGCAGTATTTT,CATGGLAAATDTQYF,-,TRBV24-1,TRBJ2-3,TRBD2
TGCGCCAGCAGCCAATTGCCAGGGGTCTACGAGCAGTACTTC,CASSQLPGVYEQYF,once,TRBV4-1,TRBJ2-7,-
TGTGCCAGCAGCCCCACCGGGACAGGGGCGAAAACCTTC,CASSPTGTGAKTF,-,TRBV11-3,TRBJ1-2,TRBD1
TGTGCCAGCAGTACAGGACAGGGGTATAATTCACCCCTCCACTTT,CASSTGQGYNSPLHF,-,TRBV25-1,TRBJ1-6,TRBD1
TGTGCCAGCAGTGGGACTAGCGGGGGCACAGATACGCAGTATTTT,CASSGTSGGTDTQYF,once,TRBV27,TRBJ2-3,TRBD2
TGTGCCAGCAGCCCCCACACCCCAACAGGGACCTACGAGCAGTACTTC,CASSPHTPTGTYEQYF,-,TRBV3-1/TRBV3-2,TRBJ2-7,-
TGTGCCAGCCTTCCAGAATACTCTGGAAACACCATATATTTT,CASLPEYSGNTIYF,-,TRBV2,TRBJ1-3,-
TGTGCCAGCAGCAAGTCAGGGGGTGAATTGGTTTACGAGCAGTACTTC,CASSKSGGELVYEQYF,-,TRBV7-3,TRBJ2-7,TRBD1
TGTGCCAGCAGTGAAGGGGGACAGGGGACCTTTGAAGCTTTCTTT,CASSEGGQGTFEAFF,-,TRBV6-1,TRBJ1-1,TRBD1
TGTGCTAGTGGTTTTAGCAGAACTGAAGCTTTCTTT,CASGFSRTEAFF,-,TRBV12-5,TRBJ1-1,-
TGTGCCAGCAGCTCCTCGAGCGGGGTAGGGGATACGCAGTATTTT,CASSSSSGVGDTQYF,-,TRBV11-2,TRBJ2-3,TRBD2
TGTGCCAGCAGTTACGGGAGGATCCTCAGCTCCTACGAGCAGTACTTC,CASSYGRILSSYEQYF,once,TRBV6-6,TRBJ2-7,-
TGTGCCAGCAGCCTAGGACGGGGGAGCACTGAAGCTTTCTTT,CASSLGRGSTEAFF,-,TRBV11-3,TRBJ1-1,-
TGTGCCAGCACTTCGGGTTTTCGGGGTAATACGCAGTATTTT,CASTSGFRGNTQYF,-,TRBV6-5,TRBJ2-3,-
TGTGCCAGCAGCCCCCATCAAGGGGCGACCTCTGGAAACACCATATATTTT,CASSPHQGATSGNTIYF,-,TRBV7-2,TRBJ1-3,-
TGTGCCAGCAGGCCCTTCTCTGGAAACACCATATATTTT,CASRPFSGNTIYF,-,TRBV2,TRBJ1-3,-
TGTGCCAGCAGCCATCCCCGACAGGGACAAGAGACCCAGTACTTC,CASSHPRQGQETQYF,once,TRBV3-1/TRBV3-2,TRBJ2-5,TRBD1
TGTGCTAGTGTCGAGGTTCGGAGCTCCTACAATGAGCAGTTCTTC,CASVEVRSSYNEQFF,-,TRBV12-5,TRBJ2-1,-
TGCAGTGCTAGTAGGACACCACTTAACACTGAAGCTTTCTTT,CSASRTPLNTEAFF,-,TRBV20-1,TRBJ1-1,-
TGTAGCTCCTACAATGAGCAGTTCTTC,CSSYNEQFF,once,TRBV19,TRBJ2-1,-
TGTGCCAGCAGCTTAGTGGTGCTAGCCTTCACAGATACGCAGTATTTT,CASSLVVLAFTDTQYF,-,TRBV7-6,TRBJ2-3,-
TGTGCCAGCAGCGTGCCGTACAGGGGACAGAACACTGAAGCTTTCTTT,CASSVPYRGQNTEAFF,-,TRBV7-8,TRBJ1-1,TRBD1
TGTGCCAGCAGCATCCGACAGGGATCTGAAGCTTTCTTT,CASSIRQGSEAFF,-,TRBV11-2,TRBJ1-1,TRBD1
TGTGCCAGCACCCCCGGTGGGACCCGCGAGCAGTACTTC,CASTPGGTREQYF,-,TRBV27,TRBJ2-7,-
TGTGCCAGCAGCTTAAGCAACGAGCAGTACTTC,CASSLSNEQYF,-,TRBV7-9,TRBJ2-7,-
TGTGCCAGCAGTCCGACTAGCGGGAGGGCCGTGAATGAGCAGTTCTTC,CASSPTSGRAVNEQFF,-,TRBV28,TRBJ2-1,TRBD2
TGTGCCAGTAGTATGATGAGTTATAGCAATCAGCCCCAGCATTTT,CASSMMSYSNQPQHF,few,TRBV19,TRBJ1-5,-
TGTGCCAGCAGCCGCCTGGTGAGCGGGAGGGCCGAGGAGCTGTTTTTT,CASSRLVSGRAEELFF,-,TRBV11-3,TRBJ2-2,TRBD2
TGCGCCAGCAGCTTGGGGACAGGGCAGGCCTATGGCTACACCTTC,CASSLGTGQAYGYTF,-,TRBV5-1,TRBJ1-2,TRBD1
TGTGCCTGGGACGCCGGGGCCGATGGCTACACCTTC,CAWDAGADGYTF,few,TRBV30,TRBJ1-2,-
TGTGCCAGCAGCATAAACAGGGTTTCGTTTAATTCACCCCTCCACTTT,CASSINRVSFNSPLHF,-,TRBV7-9,TRBJ1-6,-
TGTGCCAGCATGTGGGGGGTTGCTAATGAAAAACTGTTTTTT,CASMWGVANEKLFF,-,TRBV28,TRBJ1-4,-